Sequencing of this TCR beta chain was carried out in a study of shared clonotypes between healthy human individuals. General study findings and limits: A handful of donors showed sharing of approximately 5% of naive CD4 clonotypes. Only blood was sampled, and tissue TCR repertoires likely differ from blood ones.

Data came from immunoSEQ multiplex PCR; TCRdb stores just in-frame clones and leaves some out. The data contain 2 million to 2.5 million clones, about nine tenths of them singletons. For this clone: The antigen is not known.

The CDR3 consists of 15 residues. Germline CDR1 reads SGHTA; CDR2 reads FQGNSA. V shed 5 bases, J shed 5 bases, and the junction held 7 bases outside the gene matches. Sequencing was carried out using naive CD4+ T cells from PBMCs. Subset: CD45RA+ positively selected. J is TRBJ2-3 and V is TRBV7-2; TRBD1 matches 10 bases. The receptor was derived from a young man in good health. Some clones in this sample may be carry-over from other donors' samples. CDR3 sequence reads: CASSPDRGQRDTQYF. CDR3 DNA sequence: TGTGCCAGCAGCCCAGACAGGGGGCAGAGAGATACGCAGTATTTT.